This TCR beta chain comes out of a study of cytomegalovirus exposure and HLA in healthy donors. V was clipped by 4 bases and J by 5 bases; unmatched bases: 14. The CDR3 totals 18 residues. Germline V gene data show CDR1 as SEHNR and CDR2 as FQNEAQ (reference sequence). The PCR employed 60 Vbeta primers together with 13 Jbeta primers. Assay: immunoSEQ multiplex PCR; the TCRdb copy retains only in-frame clones and omits some. The sample contains about 160,000 clones, roughly 80% of which appear only once. This clone has only a few counts. This clonotype was sampled from a man in his forties in good health and CMV-seropositive. Sequences were obtained from PBMCs. V usage is TRBV7-9 and J usage is TRBJ2-5; 12 nucleotides line up with TRBD2. The CDR3 spells CASSSTVRTSGAWETQYF. The CDR3 nucleotides are TGTGCCAGCAGCTCAACCGTCAGGACTAGCGGGGCTTGGGAGACCCAGTACTTC.